The 9 T cell receptor beta chains presented below share a single source sample, sequenced in a study of shared clonotypes between healthy human individuals (dated by TCRdb to about 2020). Receptors were amplified or captured by the immunoSEQ multiplex PCR assay. TCRdb took this table from immuneACCESS and kept in-frame rearrangements with V and J called. Such tables lack part of the clones; where checked against another copy, unresolved V genes explain under half of the gap, and the rest is unexplained. In all, the sample holds hundreds of thousands of clones, and roughly 73% of those were seen once. Around 1.8% of the sample comes from the top ten. The source material was memory CD4+ T cells sorted from blood. The sample's cell subset or site, from its label and the paper: CD45RA-negative fraction. The receptors here all came from a woman in her 30s in good health.

The J gene is TRBJ2-3, the V gene TRBV6-6, with a weak D call TRBD1 (6 bases). This CDR3 has 15 residues. The V gene's germline CDR1 is MNHNY and CDR2 SVGAGI (reference sequence). V lost 6 bases and J 1 base, leaving 14 bases between the germline ends. In nucleotides, the CDR3 is TGTGCCAGCAGCCACCCGGGACAAGGCACAGATACGCAGTATTTT. This sequence encodes CASSHPGQGTDTQYF.

CDR3 sequence: CASSPQGRQPQHF. Written as DNA, the CDR3 is TGTGCCAGCTCACCACAGGGTAGGCAGCCCCAGCATTTT. The chain combines TRBV18 with TRBJ1-5; D not certain. Germline V CDR1 and CDR2: KGHSH, LQKENI. The CDR3 has 13 residues. V was clipped by 1 base and J by 7 bases, with 8 bases between them.

The V call is TRBV4-1, the J call TRBJ1-2, with TRBD1 matching over 8 bases. The CDR3 consists of 14 residues. Trimming took 6 bases from V and 4 from J; bases not matched to a gene: 7. Looked up from germline, CDR1 is MGHRA and CDR2 is YSYEKL. The CDR3 DNA sequence: TGCGCCAGCAGTCCAGGGGGCGCCGGCTATGGCTACACCTTC. Translating it yields CASSPGGAGYGYTF.

V is TRBV28 and J is TRBJ1-5, with 7 positions matching TRBD1. Losses at the gene ends were 10 bases for V and 6 bases for J; bases not matched to a gene: 12. The CDR3 is made up of 14 amino acids. Germline CDR1 and CDR2: MDHEN and SYDVKM. The CDR3 sequence is CAIQFRTGTQPQHF. The CDR3 region has the DNA TGTGCCATCCAGTTTCGGACAGGCACTCAGCCCCAGCATTTT.

This chain joins TRBV28 and TRBJ2-2; D tentatively reads TRBD1 or TRBD2 (5 bases each). Trimming pared 7 bases from V and 3 bases from J, leaving 21 bases between. The germline V gene has CDR1 MDHEN and CDR2 SYDVKM. The CDR3 has 17 amino acids. CDR3 in DNA: TGTGCCAGCATTCAACACCGTTGGGGGTGGGACACCGGGGAGCTGTTTTTT. It is translated as CASIQHRWGWDTGELFF.

The rearrangement uses TRBV27 and TRBJ2-3; tentatively, D is TRBD2 (5 bases). V was trimmed by 8 bases and J by 1 base, leaving 10 bases between them. Germline CDR1 and CDR2: MNHEY and SMNVEV (reference sequence). The CDR3 has 13 residues. The CDR3 coding sequence is TGTGCCAGCGCTGTAGCGCGCACAGATACGCAGTATTTT. This sequence encodes CASAVARTDTQYF.

The rearrangement links TRBV28 to TRBJ2-1; D is ambiguous. Trimming shortened V by 3 bases and J by 7 bases, and 13 bases separated the two germline ends. The CDR3 totals 14 residues. The germline V gene has CDR1 MDHEN and CDR2 SYDVKM. The CDR3 reads CASSFFGQPNEQFF. CDR3 nucleotides: TGTGCCAGCAGTTTTTTCGGCCAACCTAATGAGCAGTTCTTC.

The chain links TRBV18 to TRBJ1-5; possible D gene TRBD1, 6 bases. V lost 4 bases to trimming and J lost 1 base, with 11 bases between them. This CDR3 has 15 residues. The germline V gene has CDR1 KGHSH and CDR2 LQKENI. Written as DNA, the CDR3 is TGTGCCAGCTCACTACAGGGTGGAAGCAATCAGCCCCAGCATTTT. Protein product: CASSLQGGSNQPQHF.

Turning to this clone: The junction and the germline gene differ at one end; a read error may be behind it. The J gene is TRBJ1-4, the V gene TRBV28; the D gene is possibly TRBD1 (5 bases). The V gene's germline CDR1 is MDHEN and CDR2 SYDVKM. The CDR3 has 11 residues. This chain's CDR3 is CASSTTGTDQF. As DNA, the CDR3 is TGTGCCAGCAGCACCACCGGGACTGATCAGTTC.